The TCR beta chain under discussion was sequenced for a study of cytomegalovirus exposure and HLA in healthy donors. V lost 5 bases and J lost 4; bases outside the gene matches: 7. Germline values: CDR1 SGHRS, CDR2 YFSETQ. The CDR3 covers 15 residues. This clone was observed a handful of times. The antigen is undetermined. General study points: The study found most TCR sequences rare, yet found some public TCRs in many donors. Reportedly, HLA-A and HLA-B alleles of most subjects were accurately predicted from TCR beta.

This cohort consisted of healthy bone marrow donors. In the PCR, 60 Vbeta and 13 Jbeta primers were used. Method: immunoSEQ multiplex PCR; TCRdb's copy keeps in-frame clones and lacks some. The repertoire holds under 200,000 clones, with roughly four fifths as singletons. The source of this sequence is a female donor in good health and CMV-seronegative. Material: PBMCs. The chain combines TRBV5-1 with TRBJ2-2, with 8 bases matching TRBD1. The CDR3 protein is CASRSQGAGTGELFF. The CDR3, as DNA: TGCGCCAGCAGGAGCCAGGGGGCGGGCACCGGGGAGCTGTTTTTT.